These 24 T cell receptor beta chains share one sample of origin, sequenced in a study of read filtering for tumor transcriptome and immune sequencing. This library used roughly 400 ng RNA and molecular barcoded adaptors spanning alpha/delta and beta/gamma chains. TCRdb re-analysed the reads in MiXCR, keeping a single row per CDR3 protein. The sample contains around 130,000 distinct CDR3 sequences, about an eighth of which appear only once. The material sequenced was a population of CD138-negative cells sorted from bone marrow. These receptors were taken from a donor over 35 with multiple myeloma.

There are many counts of this clonotype. The chain carries TRBV7-2 and TRBJ2-5; 12 positions match TRBD2. The CDR3 loop spans 18 amino acids. Unmatched junction bases numbered 14, after V lost 3 bases and J lost 6 bases. Germline assignment: CDR1 SGHTA and CDR2 FQGNSA. The CDR3 bases are TGTGCCAGCAGCTTGGATCTAGCGGGAGGGTTTGTCAGCCAGACCCAGTACTTC. This translates into CASSLDLAGGFVSQTQYF.

The sample holds one count of this clonotype. This chain uses TRBV29-1 with TRBJ2-1; D gene uncertain. This CDR3 comprises 12 residues. Trimming left V 4 bases short and J 8 bases short, with 12 bases between. Germline CDR1 and CDR2: SQVTM and ANQGSEA. CDR3 sequence (DNA): TGCAGCGTTGTCCGTCAGGTAGATGAGCAGTTCTTC. It yields the protein CSVVRQVDEQFF.

As regards this clonotype: Sequence at one end of the junction differs from germline and may be a read error. J is TRBJ2-5 and V is TRBV7-9; TRBD2 aligns across 8 bases. CDR1 is SEHNR, CDR2 FQNEAQ, per germline (reference sequence). The CDR3 spans 15 residues. CDR3 in amino acids: CASCLGAGEEETQYF. The CDR3 DNA sequence: TGTGCCAGCTGCTTAGGAGCGGGAGAGGAAGAGACCCAGTACTTC.

This clonotype was seen repeatedly, ten times or more. The V gene is TRBV29-1, the J gene TRBJ2-5; 12 nucleotides agree with TRBD1. Germline CDR1 is SQVTM and CDR2 is ANQGSEA. CDR3 size: 15 residues. The J segment lost 5 bases and the V segment lost 5 bases, leaving 9 bases of the junction unmatched. The CDR3 reads CSVLGQGAWGETQYF. In nucleotides, the CDR3 is TGCAGCGTTCTGGGACAGGGGGCGTGGGGGGAGACCCAGTACTTC.

This clonotype occurred many times. The chain has TRBV3-1 and TRBJ2-7; D is perhaps TRBD2 (5 bases). Germline-derived CDR1 and CDR2 are LGHDT and YNNKEL (reference sequence). V was pared by 0 bases and J by 9 bases, with 12 bases between. The CDR3 loop spans 13 amino acids. Here the CDR3 reads CASSQERDRGQYF. DNA of the CDR3: TGTGCCAGCAGCCAAGAACGGGATCGAGGGCAGTACTTC.

The V gene is TRBV28, the J gene TRBJ1-5; D remains unclear. V was clipped by 0 bases and J by 0 bases, with 9 bases between them. The germline gives CDR1 MDHEN, CDR2 SYDVKM. CDR3 length: 16 amino acids. This CDR3 reads CASSLWPKNSNQPQHF. The CDR3 coding sequence is TGTGCCAGCAGTTTATGGCCAAAAAATAGCAATCAGCCCCAGCATTTT.

In this sample, this clonotype turned up a few times. The J gene is TRBJ2-7, the V gene TRBV5-1; TRBD1 aligns across 9 bases. Trimming cost V 4 bases and J 5 bases; bases outside gene matches: 10. This CDR3 spans 15 amino acids. Per germline, CDR1 SGHRS and CDR2 YFSETQ. The CDR3 loop is CASSRTGALTDEQYF. The CDR3, as DNA: TGCGCCAGCAGCCGGACAGGGGCGCTGACTGACGAGCAGTACTTC.

The sample holds many counts of this clonotype. This chain joins TRBV20-1 and TRBJ1-1; the D gene is possibly TRBD1 (6 bases). The CDR3 is 13 residues long. Per the germline V gene, CDR1 is DFQATT and CDR2 is SNEGSKA (reference sequence). V was clipped by 3 bases and J by 5 bases, with 13 bases between them. The CDR3: CSASAGGWTEAFF. Here the CDR3 DNA reads TGCAGTGCTAGCGCTGGGGGCTGGACTGAAGCTTTCTTT.

This clonotype was counted between two and nine times. A much larger clonotype is one base distant, so this may be a read error. V and J are TRBV6-1 and TRBJ1-5; D remains ambiguous. CDR3 length equals 16 residues. Germline CDR1 is MNHNS and CDR2 is SASEGT. CDR3 nucleotides: TGTGCCTGCAGTCCCAGAGCCGGCACACCAAATCAGCCCCAGCATTTT. Protein product: CACSPRAGTPNQPQHF.

Ten or more counts support this clonotype. This chain uses TRBV10-2 with TRBJ1-2; TRBD1 agrees at 8 bases. This CDR3 is 14 amino acids long. CDR1 is WSHSY, CDR2 SAAADI, per germline. Trimming at V came to 6 bases and at J to 4 bases, leaving 7 bases not matched to a gene. The CDR3 sequence is CASSDDRGTYGYTF. The CDR3 DNA reads TGCGCCAGCAGCGATGACAGGGGAACCTATGGCTACACCTTC.

This clonotype occurred many times. The gene calls are TRBV5-1 and TRBJ2-7; the match to TRBD1 covers 9 bases. Germline V lookup: CDR1 SGHRS, CDR2 YFSETQ. Trimming removed 2 bases from V and 4 bases from J; junction bases left unmatched: 7. The CDR3 has 15 residues. The CDR3: CASSFLGQGMYEQYF. CDR3 sequence (DNA): TGCGCCAGCAGCTTCCTGGGACAGGGAATGTACGAGCAGTACTTC.

This clonotype showed up just a few times. The genes are TRBV6-5 and TRBJ1-1, with D uncertain. The CDR3 has 13 amino acids. Germline V gives CDR1 MNHEY, CDR2 SVGAGI. Trimming cost V 6 bases and J 4 bases, with 12 bases left between them. Written as DNA, the CDR3 is TGTGCCAGCAGCAGACCCCGGGGCACTGAAGCTTTCTTT. Protein product: CASSRPRGTEAFF.

This clonotype was detected many times. The chain couples TRBV28 to TRBJ1-1; D is undetermined. V dropped 6 bases and J dropped 3 bases, with 20 bases sitting between them. The CDR3 spans 16 residues. Germline-derived CDR1 and CDR2 are MDHEN and SYDVKM. The CDR3 DNA reads TGTGCCAGCAGACCGCCCGGGATAGGGAGCGACACTGAAGCTTTCTTT. This codes for CASRPPGIGSDTEAFF.

This clonotype was counted at least ten times. This sequence joins TRBV6-2 or TRBV6-3 and TRBJ1-5; D is unresolved. Germline V lookup: CDR1 MNHEY, CDR2 SVGEGT. V shed 7 bases and J shed 5 bases, with 12 bases lying between them. CDR3 length: 13 residues. In DNA form, the CDR3 reads TGTGCCAGCATCGACCGGGGAGATCAGCCCCAGCATTTT. Residues: CASIDRGDQPQHF.

This clonotype was observed at least ten times. The chain carries TRBV19 and TRBJ2-2; D may be TRBD2 (5 bases). Germline CDR1 is LNHDA and CDR2 is SQIVND (reference sequence). The V gene lost 6 bases and the J gene lost 1 base, with 18 bases spanning the gap. The CDR3 spans 17 residues. The CDR3 here is CASRPDGKRKNTGELFF. CDR3 sequence (DNA): TGTGCCAGTAGGCCCGATGGGAAGCGGAAGAACACCGGGGAGCTGTTTTTT.

This clonotype came up many times. V is TRBV11-3 and J is TRBJ2-1; 8 bases fit TRBD1. The CDR3 consists of 16 residues. V lost 1 base to trimming and J lost 7 bases; unmatched junction nucleotides: 9. Germline CDR1 reads SGHNT; CDR2 reads YENEEA. The CDR3 DNA is TGTGCCAGCAGCTTAGGACACAACAGGGGGGTAAATGAGCAGTTCTTC. This translates into CASSLGHNRGVNEQFF. Supplemented by reference TRBV11-3 and TRBJ2-1, the full variable domain reads EAGVVQSPRYKIIEKKQPVAFWCNPISGHNTLYWYLQNLGQGPELLIRYENEEAVDDSQLPKDRFSAERLKGVDSTLKIQPAELGDSAVYLCASSLGHNRGVNEQFFGPGTRLTVL.

This clonotype was picked up many times. J is TRBJ2-3 and V is TRBV12-3 or TRBV12-4; D not certain. The CDR3 loop spans 13 amino acids. Trimming pared 8 bases from V and 1 base from J, leaving 10 bases between. The CDR3 region is CASLGDGTDTQYF. As DNA, the CDR3 is TGTGCCAGCCTCGGCGACGGCACAGATACGCAGTATTTT.

This clonotype was seen only a few times. The V call is TRBV20-1, the J call TRBJ2-7; D gene uncertain. This CDR3 region has 12 residues. CDR1 and CDR2 from the germline V gene are DFQATT and SNEGSKA (reference sequence). Trimming took off 3 bases at V and 2 bases at J, with 8 bases between the two ends. CDR3 coding DNA: TGCAGTGCTAGGGAGAGGCCCTACGAGCAGTACTTC. It translates to CSARERPYEQYF.

This clonotype was observed a few times. At one end, the junction sequence differs from germline, possibly due to a read error. This rearrangement joins TRBV5-4 to TRBJ2-1; tentative D call: TRBD2 (6 bases). The CDR3 has 13 residues. CDR1 and CDR2 from the germline V gene are SGHNT and YYREEE (reference sequence). CDR3 DNA: TGTGCCAGCAGCGTAGGCGGGGTCAATGAGCAGTTCTTT. Its translation is CASSVGGVNEQFF.

This clonotype has more than one count but fewer than ten. This chain connects TRBV6-1 to TRBJ1-6; 7 bases are a match to TRBD1. Germline assignment: CDR1 MNHNS and CDR2 SASEGT. This CDR3 spans 15 amino acids. V trimming: 7 bases; J trimming: 8 bases; junction bases outside the gene matches: 11. The CDR3 loop is CASIRDRAAYSPLHF. CDR3 nucleotide sequence: TGTGCCAGCATTCGCGACAGGGCTGCTTATTCACCCCTCCACTTT.

In this sample, this clonotype turned up many times. V and J are TRBV20-1 and TRBJ2-7; 9 positions match TRBD1. With 2 bases clipped from V and 4 bases from J, the junction kept 3 bases outside the gene matches. The CDR3 extends over 13 amino acids. Germline loops: CDR1 DFQATT, CDR2 SNEGSKA (reference sequence). The CDR3 DNA reads as TGCAGTGCTAGACCCGGACAGGGGTACGAGCAGTACTTC. The encoded protein is CSARPGQGYEQYF.

This clonotype showed up many times. This chain links TRBV28 with TRBJ2-2, with 10 nucleotides matching TRBD2. This CDR3 region has 16 residues. Germline loops: CDR1 MDHEN, CDR2 SYDVKM. V lost 3 bases, J lost 4 bases, and 5 bases stayed unmatched. The CDR3 spells CASSFRLAGVTGELFF. CDR3 DNA: TGTGCCAGCAGTTTTCGGCTAGCGGGAGTCACCGGGGAGCTGTTTTTT.

This clonotype was seen many times. The rearrangement joins TRBV20-1 to TRBJ1-5, with D maybe TRBD1 (5 bases). Germline CDR1 and CDR2: DFQATT and SNEGSKA (reference sequence). The germline V and J ends were trimmed by 2 bases and 0 bases, with 14 bases remaining between them. This CDR3 region has 16 residues. CDR3 bases: TGCAGTGCTAGACCCATAGAGGGGTATAGCAATCAGCCCCAGCATTTT. This sequence encodes CSARPIEGYSNQPQHF.

The chain uses TRBV18 and TRBJ2-5; D call uncertain. CDR1 is KGHSH, CDR2 LQKENI, per germline. V lost 8 bases, J lost 5 bases, and 21 bases lay in between. The CDR3 loop spans 15 amino acids. CDR3 nucleotides: TGTGCCAGCACTCGAGAAGCGCAAACACCGGAGACCCAGTACTTC. As protein: CASTREAQTPETQYF.